This entry features one T cell receptor (beta chain) sequence. This sample was taken from a study of blood T cell repertoires in COVID-19. Study at large: The samples span acute and convalescent COVID-19 from the United States, Italy and Spain.

In the original processing: Reference gene primer amplification yielded estimated nucleated cell counts. Some clones are missing from TCRdb's copy, which holds only in-frame ones; the method was immunoSEQ multiplex PCR. The DNA was the basis for D and trimming; V, J and clone size are from that table. This sample has some 87,000 clones; around nine tenths occur once, and the top ten carry 4% to 5%. Germline V CDR1 and CDR2: SGHRS, YFSETQ. The V gene end was trimmed by 5 bases and the J gene end by 5 bases; junction bases not matched to a gene: 9. This CDR3 is 15 amino acids long. The chain carries TRBV5-1 and TRBJ2-2, with 7 bases identical to TRBD2. The sequence came from a human donor with COVID-19, enrolled during active disease. The donor label of this sample is uncertain. The sequenced material came from peripheral blood. In DNA form, the CDR3 reads TGCGCCAGCAGGGCCGGGGACTACCTGACCGGGGAGCTGTTTTTT. Residues: CASRAGDYLTGELFF.